This T cell receptor beta chain is drawn from a study of T cell repertoires in cytomegalovirus infection (dated by TCRdb to about 2019). Concerning the study at large: The HLA type of each donor mattered for the analysis, because public TCR beta signatures pointed to carriage of CMV infection along with the matching HLA type.

Sequencer: Illumina HiSeq 1500. TCRdb redid the processing of the public reads, applying fastp at Q25 and MiXCR, and retained in-frame beta chains. Every CDR3 protein is listed once, alongside the most common genes and DNA of its rows. Within this sample are 630,000 or so distinct CDR3 sequences, with approximately 25% of them counted one time only. 7.5% to 9% of the sample is taken by the ten largest. About this clonotype: The clone's antigen remains unknown. No qualities accompany the bases; no much larger clone lies one base away.

From the cysteine through the phenylalanine, the CDR3 covers 13 amino acids. Of the read, only the CDR3 DNA is kept; its 39 bases are in frame from base 1. The V and J ends are trimmed by 1 base and 10 bases, leaving 11 bases between them. The germline V gene encodes CDR1 SGHVS and CDR2 FNYEAQ. General study outcomes and caveats: Cumulative frequency of public TCR beta family members discriminated carriers of CMV infection plus the relevant HLA type in this cohort and an independent approximately 350-donor cohort. The ex vivo response was dominated by HLA-C-restricted CMV-specific TCR beta clonotypes, and the single most frequent clonotype in two of eight donors was supplied by these HLA-C-restricted clonotypes.

Sequencing was performed on CD8+ T cells from PBMCs. In this chain, TRBV7-6 is recombined with TRBJ1-5, with no reliable assignment of the D segment. This TCR was recovered from a human donor in good health (CMV status not recorded). Some clones in this sample may be carry-over from other donors' samples. The bases are TGTGCCAGCAGCTTAGGGACGGTTGAACCCCAGCATTTT. It translates as CASSLGTVEPQHF.